One sample yielded the 26 T cell receptor beta chains listed below, sequenced in a study of monozygotic twins with inflammatory bowel disease. TCRdb reprocessed the 5' RACE reads and keeps a single row for each CDR3 protein, giving no DNA. Here the sample table reports 440,000 or so distinct CDR3 sequences. Sequenced material: blood. These receptors were collected from a human donor with ulcerative colitis or Crohn's disease, or a healthy co-twin of an affected twin (not recorded which).

The rearrangement joins TRBV28 to TRBJ1-3. Per germline, CDR1 MDHEN and CDR2 SYDVKM. The CDR3 extends over 14 amino acids. The CDR3 loop is CASSRGLSGNTIYF.

The genes are TRBV20-1 and TRBJ2-3; TCRdb's D gene call, TRBD2, goes unchecked for lack of DNA. Germline lookup yields CDR1 DFQATT and CDR2 SNEGSKA (reference sequence). The CDR3 sequence is 17 residues long. The CDR3 loop reads CSAHRGKAAGGREAQYF.

The chain recombines TRBV3-1 with TRBJ1-3; TCRdb lists TRBD1, though no DNA is available to test this call. The CDR3 totals 16 residues. Germline loops: CDR1 LGHDT, CDR2 YNNKEL (reference sequence). This CDR3 is CASSRDDSLSGNTIYF.

The chain joins TRBV7-8 to TRBJ2-2; the D gene TCRdb calls, TRBD2, cannot be checked with no DNA. The CDR3 loop spans 17 amino acids. Germline V CDR1 and CDR2: SGHVS, FQNEAQ. The CDR3 sequence is CASTSGLAGLKAGELFF.

This chain connects TRBV27 to TRBJ2-1; with no DNA, the TCRdb D assignment of TRBD1 cannot be verified. The CDR3 is made up of 15 amino acids. Germline V lookup: CDR1 MNHEY, CDR2 SMNVEV (reference sequence). This CDR3 reads CASSLEPYGRSEQFF.

The genes are TRBV5-1 and TRBJ2-5. Germline CDR1 reads SGHRS; CDR2 reads YFSETQ. The CDR3 totals 14 residues. The CDR3 is CASRVSRNQETQYF.

V is TRBV3-1 and J is TRBJ1-1; TCRdb gives TRBD1 as the D gene, but with no DNA this cannot be confirmed. Germline V CDR1 and CDR2: LGHDT, YNNKEL (reference sequence). The CDR3 runs 17 residues. CDR3 sequence reads: CASSQGSFSGPRTEAFF.

This sequence joins TRBV20-1 and TRBJ1-4. Germline-derived CDR1 and CDR2 are DFQATT and SNEGSKA (reference sequence). There are 13 residues in the CDR3. CDR3 sequence: CSAETLGGEKLFF.

The chain links TRBV5-6 to TRBJ2-7. CDR3 length: 14 residues. In germline, CDR1 is SGHDT, CDR2 YYEEEE. CDR3 in amino acids: CASSSSVGPYEQYF.

The chain carries TRBV5-1 and TRBJ1-1; TCRdb gives TRBD1 as the D gene, but with no DNA this cannot be confirmed. The CDR3 runs to 14 residues. Germline lookup yields CDR1 SGHRS and CDR2 YFSETQ. The CDR3 loop is CASRPGPVGTEAFF.

This chain uses TRBV7-6 with TRBJ1-4; checking the TCRdb D call of TRBD1 is not possible without DNA. The CDR3 consists of 18 residues. The germline V gene has CDR1 SGHVS and CDR2 FNYEAQ. CDR3 region: CASSLGSAGPNSGEKLFF.

The chain carries TRBV29-1 and TRBJ2-7. Germline loops: CDR1 SQVTM, CDR2 ANQGSEA. The CDR3 is 11 amino acids. The CDR3 sequence is CSVVIFYEQYF.

The chain recombines TRBV12-3 or TRBV12-4 with TRBJ1-5; TCRdb calls TRBD1, which cannot be checked without DNA. The CDR3 covers 15 residues. This chain's CDR3 is CASSLGGARRQPQHF.

The rearrangement links TRBV7-2 to TRBJ2-2. CDR1 SGHTA and CDR2 FQGNSA come from the germline V gene. The CDR3 covers 14 residues. The CDR3 loop reads CASSRTLNTGELFF.

V and J are TRBV12-3 or TRBV12-4 and TRBJ2-7; TCRdb names TRBD1, which stays unverified in the absence of DNA. This CDR3 contains 14 residues. CDR3 residues: CASSPLTGRDEQYF.

The chain carries TRBV6-5 and TRBJ1-1. The length of the CDR3 is 14 residues. Germline CDR1 MNHEY, CDR2 SVGAGI. CDR3 sequence: CASSYSGSRTEAFF.

The gene calls are TRBV25-1 and TRBJ2-1; TCRdb gives TRBD1 as the D gene, but with no DNA this cannot be confirmed. Germline V gives CDR1 MGHDK, CDR2 SYGVNS. The CDR3 covers 14 residues. This chain's CDR3 is CASSGASPYNEQFF.

The chain recombines TRBV18 with TRBJ1-2; TCRdb lists TRBD1, though no DNA is available to test this call. There are 13 residues in the CDR3. Germline CDR1 reads KGHSH; CDR2 reads LQKENI. CDR3 in amino acids: CASSEQAAEGYTF.

V usage is TRBV20-1 and J usage is TRBJ2-1; TCRdb outputs TRBD2, but without DNA this stays unchecked. CDR1 DFQATT and CDR2 SNEGSKA come from the germline V gene (reference sequence). The CDR3 sequence is 16 residues long. The CDR3 reads CSATSGSSSSYNEQFF.

The chain uses TRBV29-1 and TRBJ2-1; TCRdb outputs TRBD1, but without DNA this stays unchecked. CDR1 and CDR2 (germline): SQVTM, ANQGSEA. The CDR3 contains 16 residues. CDR3 sequence: CSVEETGKRAYNEQFF.

This chain's CDR3 is CATSGSGTGYEKLFF. V gene TRBV15 combines with J gene TRBJ1-4; absent DNA, TCRdb's TRBD1 call cannot be checked. CDR3 length: 15 amino acids. Germline V gives CDR1 LNHNV, CDR2 YYDKDF (reference sequence).

The chain employs TRBV20-1 and TRBJ2-1; absent DNA, TCRdb's TRBD2 call cannot be checked. This CDR3 has 15 residues. Germline loops: CDR1 DFQATT, CDR2 SNEGSKA (reference sequence). CDR3 protein: CSAAILAGAPSEQFF.

The rearrangement uses TRBV28 and TRBJ2-7; the TCRdb call, TRBD1, lacks DNA for checking. This CDR3 contains 13 residues. CDR1 MDHEN and CDR2 SYDVKM come from the germline V gene. This chain's CDR3 is CAIAVGPDYEQYF.

The rearrangement joins TRBV7-9 to TRBJ2-2; the D call from TCRdb, TRBD1, cannot be confirmed without DNA. Looked up from germline, CDR1 is SEHNR and CDR2 is FQNEAQ (reference sequence). This CDR3 region has 15 residues. The CDR3 is CASSPGQLNAGELFF.

This chain uses TRBV20-1 with TRBJ2-3. Germline CDR1 reads DFQATT; CDR2 reads SNEGSKA (reference sequence). There are 15 residues in the CDR3. The CDR3 loop is CSARDAKRSTDTQYF.

The chain employs TRBV12-3 or TRBV12-4 and TRBJ1-2; TCRdb indicates TRBD1, and absent DNA this call remains unverified. The CDR3 is 16 residues long. CDR3 amino acids: CASSAAGTELSYGYTF.